This T cell receptor (beta chain) stems from a study of blood T cells in healthy people across ages. General observations from the study: Changes seen in expanded clonotypes were possibly confounded by donor CMV status left unknown. When set beside aged donors, long-lived donors presented more naive CD4+ cells and higher diversity.

This clonotype was counted only a few times. Its matching antigen is unknown. PCR was performed a second time for about 7 to 12 cycles using a sample-barcoded 5' primer and a J-beta primer mix. Each cDNA molecule, via a template-switch adaptor with 12 random nucleotides, was tagged. TCRdb processed the 5' RACE reads anew with MiXCR; each CDR3 protein has one entry. This table holds 700,000 to 950,000 distinct CDR3 sequences, about three fifths found once. CDR1 and CDR2 from the germline V gene are DFQATT and SNEGSKA (reference sequence). Trimming stripped 5 bases from V and 0 bases from J, with 13 bases between. The CDR3 is 14 residues long.

The source is a man younger than 45 in good health. This rearrangement joins TRBV20-1 to TRBJ1-2; D might be TRBD1 (5 bases). Sequenced: blood. CDR3 sequence reads: CSAPTGTANYGYTF. In DNA, the CDR3 is TGCAGTGCTCCTACCGGGACGGCTAACTATGGCTACACCTTC.